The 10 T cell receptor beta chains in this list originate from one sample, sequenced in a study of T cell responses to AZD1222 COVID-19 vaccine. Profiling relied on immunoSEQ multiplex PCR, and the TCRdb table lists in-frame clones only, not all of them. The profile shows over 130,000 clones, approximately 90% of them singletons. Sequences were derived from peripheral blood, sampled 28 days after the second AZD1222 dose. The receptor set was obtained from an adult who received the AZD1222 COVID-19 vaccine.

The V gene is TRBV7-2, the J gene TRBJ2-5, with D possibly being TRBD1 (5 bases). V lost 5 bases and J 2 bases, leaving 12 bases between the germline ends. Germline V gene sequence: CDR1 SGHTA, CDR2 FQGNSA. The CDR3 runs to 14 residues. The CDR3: CASSLRVRQETQYF. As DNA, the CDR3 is TGTGCCAGCAGCCTCAGGGTACGGCAAGAGACCCAGTACTTC.

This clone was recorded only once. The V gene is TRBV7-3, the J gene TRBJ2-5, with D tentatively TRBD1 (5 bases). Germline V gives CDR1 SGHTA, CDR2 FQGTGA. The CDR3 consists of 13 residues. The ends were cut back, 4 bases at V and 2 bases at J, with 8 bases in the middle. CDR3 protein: CASSSRQQETQYF. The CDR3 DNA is TGTGCCAGCAGCTCTCGACAGCAAGAGACCCAGTACTTC.

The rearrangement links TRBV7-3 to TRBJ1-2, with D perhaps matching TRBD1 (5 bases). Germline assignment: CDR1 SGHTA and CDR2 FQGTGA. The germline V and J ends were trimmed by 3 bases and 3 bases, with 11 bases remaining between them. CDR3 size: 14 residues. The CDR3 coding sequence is TGTGCCAGCAGCTTCGGACCGGGGGACTATGGCTACACCTTC. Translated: CASSFGPGDYGYTF.

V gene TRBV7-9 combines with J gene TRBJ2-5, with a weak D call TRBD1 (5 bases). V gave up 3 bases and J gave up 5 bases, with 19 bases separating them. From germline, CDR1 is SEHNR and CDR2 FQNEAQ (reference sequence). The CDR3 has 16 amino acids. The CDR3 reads CASSFNGGRAAETQYF. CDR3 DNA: TGTGCCAGCAGCTTTAACGGTGGCAGGGCTGCGGAGACCCAGTACTTC.

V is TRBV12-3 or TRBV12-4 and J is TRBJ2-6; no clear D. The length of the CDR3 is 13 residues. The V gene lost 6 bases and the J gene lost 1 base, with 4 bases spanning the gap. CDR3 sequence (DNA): TGTGCCAGCAGGCCGTCTGGGGCCAACGTCCTGACTTTC. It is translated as CASRPSGANVLTF.

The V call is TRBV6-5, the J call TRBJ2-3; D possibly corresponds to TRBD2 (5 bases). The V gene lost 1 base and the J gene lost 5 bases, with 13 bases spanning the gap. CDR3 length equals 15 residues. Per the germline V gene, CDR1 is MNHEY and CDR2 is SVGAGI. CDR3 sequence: CASSYLSGYLDTQYF. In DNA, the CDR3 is TGTGCCAGCAGTTACTTGTCGGGATACCTAGATACGCAGTATTTT.

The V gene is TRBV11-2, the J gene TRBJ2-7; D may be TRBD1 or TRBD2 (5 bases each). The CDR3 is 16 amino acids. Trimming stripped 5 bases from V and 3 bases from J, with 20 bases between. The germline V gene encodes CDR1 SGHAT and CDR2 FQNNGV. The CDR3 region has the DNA TGTGCCAGCAGCCGCCTCTCAGGGTTGGGGAGCTACGAGCAGTACTTC. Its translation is CASSRLSGLGSYEQYF.

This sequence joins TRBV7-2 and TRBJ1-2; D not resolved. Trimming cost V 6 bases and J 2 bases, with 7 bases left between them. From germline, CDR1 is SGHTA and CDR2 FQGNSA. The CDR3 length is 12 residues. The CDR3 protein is CASRLANYGYTF. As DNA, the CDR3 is TGTGCCAGCAGATTGGCCAACTATGGCTACACCTTC.

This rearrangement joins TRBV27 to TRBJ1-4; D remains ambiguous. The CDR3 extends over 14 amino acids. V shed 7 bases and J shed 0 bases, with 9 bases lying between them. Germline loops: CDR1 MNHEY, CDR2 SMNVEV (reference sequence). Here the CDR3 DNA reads TGTGCCAGCACCGAGTTCGCAACTAATGAAAAACTGTTTTTT. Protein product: CASTEFATNEKLFF.

DNA of the CDR3: TGTGCCAGCAGCCGAGGACAGGACGAGCAGTACTTC. It specifies CASSRGQDEQYF. V is TRBV6-5 and J is TRBJ2-7, with TRBD1 matching over 7 bases. From germline, CDR1 is MNHEY and CDR2 SVGAGI. The CDR3 contains 12 residues. After removal of 6 bases from V and 5 bases from J, the junction contained 4 bases not matched to a gene.